The rows below give T cell receptor beta chains drawn from one sample of a study of identical twins. One entry per CDR3 protein, called by TCRdb with MiXCR from the 5' RACE reads. Of about 550,000 distinct CDR3 sequences listed, approximately 20% are singletons. In addition, the sample was reused for a study of yellow fever vaccine responses in identical twins.

Sequencing was performed on CD4+ T cells sorted from blood. The origin of the receptors is a woman between 18 and 29 years old in good health. CDR3s include the opening cysteine and the closing phenylalanine or tryptophan. D genes are given only for firm matches. The size of a clone is reported for some rows only, either as once, few or many, or as a class for expanded clones.

length	V	size	D	J	CDR3	DNA
12	TRBV20-1	-	TRBD2	TRBJ2-2	CSAPGGPGELFF	TGCAGTGCTCCGGGGGGGCCCGGGGAGCTGTTTTTT
13	TRBV19	-	-	TRBJ2-1	CASWGLELNEQFF	TGTGCCAGTTGGGGGCTTGAATTGAATGAGCAGTTCTTC
12	TRBV25-1	-	TRBD1	TRBJ2-1	CASSGGTGGQFF	TGTGCCAGCAGTGGAGGGACAGGGGGGCAGTTCTTC
15	TRBV12-3/TRBV12-4	-	TRBD2	TRBJ2-7	CASSRGLAGGNEQYF	TGTGCCAGCAGTCGGGGACTAGCGGGAGGGAACGAGCAGTACTTC
12	TRBV11-2	-	-	TRBJ2-1	CASSLVPLEQFF	TGTGCCAGCAGCTTAGTTCCACTAGAGCAGTTCTTC
17	TRBV5-8	few	-	TRBJ2-1	CASSPRKHTSSYNEQFF	TGTGCCAGCAGCCCGAGGAAACATACGAGCTCCTACAATGAGCAGTTCTTC
12	TRBV5-1	few	-	TRBJ1-6	CASNNGAGSLHF	TGCGCCAGCAACAATGGGGCGGGATCCCTCCACTTT
12	TRBV29-1	few	-	TRBJ2-5	CSVGTGSGTQYF	TGCAGCGTTGGGACGGGCTCGGGGACCCAGTACTTC
17	TRBV5-4	-	TRBD1	TRBJ2-4	CASSFLGQGKKKNIQYF	TGTGCCAGCAGCTTTTTGGGACAGGGGAAAAAGAAAAACATTCAGTACTTC
15	TRBV14	few	-	TRBJ2-1	CASSPSGLPIIQQFF	TGTGCCAGCAGCCCCTCAGGGCTACCCATTATTCAGCAGTTCTTC
11	TRBV12-3/TRBV12-4	-	-	TRBJ2-1	CASTQYNELFF	TGTGCCAGCACCCAGTACAATGAGCTGTTCTTC
15	TRBV28	-	-	TRBJ1-1	CASSPGGGGRTEAFF	TGTGCCAGCAGCCCGGGGGGCGGGGGGCGCACTGAAGCTTTCTTT
14	TRBV11-2	few	-	TRBJ1-2	CASSFGERLGSYTF	TGTGCCTCTAGCTTTGGGGAACGGCTGGGTAGCTACACCTTC
11	TRBV28	-	-	TRBJ1-5	CASSQLQPQHF	TGTGCCAGCAGCCAGCTTCAGCCCCAGCATTTT
15	TRBV12-3/TRBV12-4	-	TRBD2	TRBJ2-7	CASSPVRLAGALTYF	TGTGCCAGCAGTCCAGTACGGCTAGCGGGAGCCCTTACTTACTTC
15	TRBV29-1	-	TRBD2	TRBJ2-7	CSAAGRDYPIIEQYF	TGCAGCGCGGCGGGCCGGGACTACCCGATCATCGAGCAGTACTTC
21	TRBV27	-	TRBD2	TRBJ2-1	CATIYPTTPTSGRGDYNEQFF	TGTGCCACCATTTATCCTACCACCCCGACTAGCGGGAGAGGTGACTACAATGAGCAGTTCTTC
14	TRBV10-2	-	-	TRBJ1-3	CASSTVGSGNIIYF	TGCGCCAGCAGCACAGTGGGCTCTGGAAACATCATATATTTT
14	TRBV15	-	-	TRBJ2-1	CATSTGGHGAEQFF	TGTGCCACCAGCACCGGGGGCCACGGGGCTGAGCAGTTCTTC
13	TRBV5-1	-	-	TRBJ2-1	CASSLGMYNEQFF	TGCGCCAGCAGCTTGGGGATGTACAATGAGCAGTTCTTC
12	TRBV7-9	-	-	TRBJ2-5	CASSLAEGTQYF	TGTGCCAGCAGCTTAGCGGAGGGGACCCAGTACTTC
15	TRBV10-1	few	TRBD2	TRBJ2-3	CASSDPSGNSDTQYF	TGCGCCAGCAGTGATCCTAGCGGGAATTCAGATACGCAGTATTTT
15	TRBV7-9	few	-	TRBJ2-5	CASSFSTGNQETQYF	TGTGCCAGCAGCTTTTCAACAGGGAACCAAGAGACCCAGTACTTC
16	TRBV21-1	-	-	TRBJ2-1	CASSKEGLGGCNEQFF	TGTGCCAGCAGCAAAGAAGGACTGGGGGGCTGCAATGAGCAGTTCTTC
16	TRBV9	-	-	TRBJ2-3	CASSARELTFPDTQYF	TGTGCCAGCAGCGCCCGTGAACTAACTTTTCCAGATACGCAGTATTTT
11	TRBV1	few	-	TRBJ1-6	CTATGCKTLHF	TGCACAGCGACAGGATGTAAAACCCTCCACTTT
14	TRBV12-3/TRBV12-4	-	-	TRBJ1-5	CASTLTGFGQPQHF	TGTGCCAGCACCCTGACAGGATTCGGGCAGCCCCAGCATTTT
18	TRBV14	once	-	TRBJ2-7	CASSQVVPSGTGSYEQYF	TGTGCCAGCAGCCAAGTGGTTCCTAGCGGGACAGGATCCTACGAGCAGTACTTC
14	TRBV4-1	few	-	TRBJ2-3	CASSSPGRGDTQYF	TGCGCCAGCAGCAGTCCGGGGCGCGGAGATACGCAGTATTTT
13	TRBV12-3/TRBV12-4	few	-	TRBJ1-1	CASTLRGATEAFF	TGTGCCAGCACCCTACGGGGCGCCACTGAAGCTTTCTTT
14	TRBV4-2	-	TRBD2	TRBJ2-1	CASSISGRGDEQFF	TGTGCCAGCAGTATTAGCGGGAGAGGGGATGAGCAGTTCTTC
16	TRBV12-3/TRBV12-4	few	TRBD2	TRBJ2-1	CASSSERGRSYNEQFF	TGTGCCAGCAGTTCTGAGCGGGGCCGCTCCTACAATGAGCAGTTCTTC
15	TRBV5-1	-	-	TRBJ1-5	CASSLAGRSNQPQHF	TGCGCCAGCAGCTTGGCCGGTAGAAGCAATCAGCCCCAGCATTTT
15	TRBV28	-	-	TRBJ1-1	CASSLGRGVETEAFF	TGTGCCAGCAGTTTGGGCCGGGGGGTTGAGACTGAAGCTTTCTTT
16	TRBV12-3/TRBV12-4	-	TRBD1	TRBJ2-2	CASIARPTTGAGELFF	TGTGCCAGCATCGCAAGGCCCACCACAGGGGCCGGGGAGCTGTTTTTT
11	TRBV12-3/TRBV12-4	-	-	TRBJ1-4	CASSLVEKLFF	TGTGCCAGCAGTTTAGTTGAAAAACTGTTTTTT
14	TRBV3-1	few	-	TRBJ1-6	CASQDASYNSPLHF	TGTGCCAGTCAGGACGCCTCCTATAATTCACCCCTCCACTTT
17	TRBV3-1	-	TRBD2	TRBJ2-1	CASSHFSGTSGYNEQFF	TGTGCCAGCAGCCACTTCAGTGGGACTAGCGGCTACAATGAGCAGTTCTTC
15	TRBV20-1	-	TRBD1	TRBJ1-1	CSAKTGTVDTEEAFF	TGCAGTGCTAAAACCGGGACAGTCGATACGGAAGAAGCTTTCTTT